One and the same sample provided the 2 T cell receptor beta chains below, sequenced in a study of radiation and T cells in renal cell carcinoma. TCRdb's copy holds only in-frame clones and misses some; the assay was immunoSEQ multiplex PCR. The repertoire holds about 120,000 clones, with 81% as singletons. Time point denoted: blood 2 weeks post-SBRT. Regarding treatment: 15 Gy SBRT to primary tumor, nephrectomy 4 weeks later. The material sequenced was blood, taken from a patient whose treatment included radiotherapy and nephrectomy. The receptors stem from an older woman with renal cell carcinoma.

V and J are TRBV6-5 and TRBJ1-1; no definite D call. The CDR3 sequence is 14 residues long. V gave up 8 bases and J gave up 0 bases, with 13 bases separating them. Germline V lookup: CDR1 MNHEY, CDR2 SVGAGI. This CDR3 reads CASRRSGMNTEAFF. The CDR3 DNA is TGTGCCAGCCGCCGGTCCGGGATGAACACTGAAGCTTTCTTT.

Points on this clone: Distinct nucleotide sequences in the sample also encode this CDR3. The CDR3 spells CATSRDLGDYGYTF. The CDR3 coding sequence is TGTGCCACCAGCAGAGATTTAGGGGACTATGGCTACACCTTC. This sequence joins TRBV15 and TRBJ1-2; D is perhaps TRBD1 (5 bases). Trimming took 0 bases from V and 3 from J, leaving 8 bases between them. Germline V gene lookup returns CDR1 LNHNV and CDR2 YYDKDF (reference sequence). CDR3 size: 14 residues. The entire variable domain, with the rest obtained from reference TRBV15 and TRBJ1-2, is as follows: DAMVIQNPRYQVTQFGKPVTLSCSQTLNHNVMYWYQQKSSQAPKLLFHYYDKDFNNEADTPDNFQSRRPNTSFCFLDIRSPGLGDTAMYLCATSRDLGDYGYTFGSGTRLTVV.